The T cell receptor beta chain under discussion was sequenced for a study of OX40 agonist ivuxolimab in advanced cancers. Overall study: Across the patients, intravenous ivuxolimab was delivered every 2 weeks at 0.01 to 10 mg/kg.

Libraries were prepared by immunoSEQ multiplex PCR; TCRdb keeps only in-frame clonotypes and omits some of them. The top ten hold about 0.31% of the sample, which has about 150,000 clones, 90% to 95% seen once. The trim removed 0 bases at V and 3 bases at J, leaving 9 bases unmatched. CDR1 and CDR2 (germline): SGHRS, YFSETQ. This CDR3 spans 17 amino acids. This specimen was CD4+ or CD8+ T cells sorted from blood, taken in a trial of the OX40 agonist ivuxolimab. This receptor was obtained from an adult with an advanced solid tumor such as melanoma, head and neck, liver or kidney cancer. This chain uses TRBV5-1 with TRBJ2-4; 7 bases are a match to TRBD1. CDR3 nucleotide sequence: TGCGCCAGCAGCTTGGTCTACAGGGGACCGGGCAAAAACATTCAGTACTTC. Protein sequence: CASSLVYRGPGKNIQYF.